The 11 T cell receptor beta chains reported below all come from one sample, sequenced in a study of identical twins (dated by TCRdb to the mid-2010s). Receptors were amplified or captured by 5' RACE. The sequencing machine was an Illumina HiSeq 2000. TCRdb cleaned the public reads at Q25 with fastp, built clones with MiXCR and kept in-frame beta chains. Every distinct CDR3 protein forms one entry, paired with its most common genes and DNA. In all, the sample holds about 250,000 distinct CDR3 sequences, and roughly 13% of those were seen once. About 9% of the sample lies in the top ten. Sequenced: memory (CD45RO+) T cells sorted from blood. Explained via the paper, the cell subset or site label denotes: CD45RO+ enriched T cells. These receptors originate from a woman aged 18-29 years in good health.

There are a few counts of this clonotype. The CDR3 reads CASSLEQSSYEQYF. The CDR3 coding sequence is TGTGCCAGCAGCTTAGAACAAAGCTCCTACGAGCAGTACTTC. The rearrangement uses TRBV7-2 and TRBJ2-7, with no clear D. Per germline, CDR1 SGHTA and CDR2 FQGNSA. This CDR3 has 14 residues. Trimming removed 1 base from V and 0 bases from J, with 7 bases in between.

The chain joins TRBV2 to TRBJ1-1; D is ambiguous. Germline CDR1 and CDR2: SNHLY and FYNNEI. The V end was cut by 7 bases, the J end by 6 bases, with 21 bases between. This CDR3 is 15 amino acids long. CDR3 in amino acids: CASTAPGGGYAEAFF. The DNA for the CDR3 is TGTGCCAGCACCGCACCGGGCGGAGGTTACGCTGAAGCTTTCTTT.

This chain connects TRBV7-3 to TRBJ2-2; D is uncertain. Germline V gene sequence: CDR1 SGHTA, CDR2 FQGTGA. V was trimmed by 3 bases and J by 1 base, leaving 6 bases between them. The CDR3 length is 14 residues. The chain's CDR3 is CASSFYQNTGELFF. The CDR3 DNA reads TGTGCCAGCAGCTTTTATCAGAACACCGGGGAGCTGTTTTTT.

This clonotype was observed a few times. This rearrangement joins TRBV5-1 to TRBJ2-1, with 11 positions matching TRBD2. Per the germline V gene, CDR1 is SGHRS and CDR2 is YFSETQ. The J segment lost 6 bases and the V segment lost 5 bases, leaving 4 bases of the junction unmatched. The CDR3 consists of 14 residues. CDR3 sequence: CASSIAGGANEQFF. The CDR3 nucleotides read TGCGCCAGCAGTATAGCGGGGGGGGCCAATGAGCAGTTCTTC.

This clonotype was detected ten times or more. The CDR3 DNA reads TGCAGTGCTCGCATCGGAGGGTATCCTGAAGCTTTCTTT. Its translation: CSARIGGYPEAFF. The J gene is TRBJ1-1, the V gene TRBV20-1; D not certain. Germline CDR1 reads DFQATT; CDR2 reads SNEGSKA (reference sequence). Trimming took 5 bases from V and 6 from J, leaving 16 bases between them. CDR3 length equals 13 residues.

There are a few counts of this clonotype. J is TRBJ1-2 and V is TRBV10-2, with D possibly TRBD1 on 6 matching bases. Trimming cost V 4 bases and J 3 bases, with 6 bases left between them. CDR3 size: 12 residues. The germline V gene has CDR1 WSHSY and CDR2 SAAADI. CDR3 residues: CASSAGDYGYTF. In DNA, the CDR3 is TGCGCCAGCAGTGCAGGGGACTATGGCTACACCTTC.

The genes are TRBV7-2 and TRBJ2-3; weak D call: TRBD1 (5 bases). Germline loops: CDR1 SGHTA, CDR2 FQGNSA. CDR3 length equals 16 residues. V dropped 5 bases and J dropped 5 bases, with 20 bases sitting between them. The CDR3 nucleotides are TGTGCCAGCAGCCCCAGGGTAATCTCGTTCAGAGATACGCAGTATTTT. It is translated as CASSPRVISFRDTQYF.

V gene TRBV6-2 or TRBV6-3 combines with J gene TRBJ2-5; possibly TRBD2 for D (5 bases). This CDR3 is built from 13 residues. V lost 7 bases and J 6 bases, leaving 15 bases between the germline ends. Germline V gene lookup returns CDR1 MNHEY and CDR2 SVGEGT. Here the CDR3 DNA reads TGTGCCAGCACCCTACTTGGGAGTCAGACCCAGTACTTC. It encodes CASTLLGSQTQYF.

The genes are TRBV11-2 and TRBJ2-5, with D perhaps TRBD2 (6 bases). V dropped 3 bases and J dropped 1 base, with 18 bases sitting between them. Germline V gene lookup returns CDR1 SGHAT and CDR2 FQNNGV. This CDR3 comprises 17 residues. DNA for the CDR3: TGTGCCAGCAGCTTTCTCGGGGGAAGCGGGTTCCAAGAGACCCAGTACTTC. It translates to CASSFLGGSGFQETQYF.

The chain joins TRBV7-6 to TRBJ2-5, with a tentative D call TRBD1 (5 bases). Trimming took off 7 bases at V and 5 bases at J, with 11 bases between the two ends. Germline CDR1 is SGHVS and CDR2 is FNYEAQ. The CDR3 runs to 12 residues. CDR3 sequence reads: CASTPPGETQYF. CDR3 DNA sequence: TGTGCCAGCACCCCACCAGGGGAGACCCAGTACTTC.

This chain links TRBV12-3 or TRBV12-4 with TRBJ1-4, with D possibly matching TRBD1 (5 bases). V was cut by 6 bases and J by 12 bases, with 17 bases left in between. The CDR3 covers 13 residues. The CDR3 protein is CASSPGPVAELFF. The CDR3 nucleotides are TGTGCCAGCAGCCCGGGACCCGTGGCGGAACTGTTTTTT.